This TCR beta chain stems from a study of graft-versus-host responses after intestinal transplantation. Background on the study: Transplantation in recipients was multivisceral, liver-intestinal, or isolated intestinal. Uniformly, recipients were administered anti-thymocyte globulin induction with subsequent tacrolimus and steroids for roughly three years.

General observations from the study: There were GvH clones found in recipient marrow, and some of them appeared first in ileum or blood. Association was observed between peak circulating GvH clone levels and early post-transplant HvG declines.

This clone was seen once. Its antigen is as yet unknown. TCRdb's copy holds only in-frame clones and misses some; the assay was immunoSEQ multiplex PCR. The sample has some 120,000 clones, around nine tenths seen once; the top ten hold about 0.25%. Material: unstimulated CD4+ T cells sorted from spleen or lymph node cells, obtained before transplant. The clonotype originates from a human donor who was the organ donor for an intestinal transplant.

CDR3 amino acids: CASSLRLAGGRGTQYF. The CDR3 nucleotides read TGTGCCAGCAGCTTGCGTCTAGCGGGAGGGCGGGGGACCCAGTACTTC. The gene calls are TRBV5-4 and TRBJ2-5, with 12 bases aligning to TRBD2. CDR3 length: 16 residues. Germline loops: CDR1 SGHNT, CDR2 YYREEE (reference sequence). Germline trimming cut 1 base from V and 7 bases from J; bases unmatched to any gene: 8.